The clone carrying this TCR beta chain was found many times. The data were obtained in a study of regulatory T cells in long-lasting Graves disease. This CDR3 has 15 amino acids. V shed 4 bases and J 7 bases; nucleotides not matched to a gene: 8. In germline, CDR1 is GTSNPN, CDR2 SVGIG (reference sequence). This sample's time point: newly diagnosed GD, antithyroid drugs for less than 3 months. PBMC RNA was the source of the TCR library. About 9.2 milliliters of peripheral blood were taken and placed in EDTA tubes. Assembly of TCR beta libraries relied on iRepertoire HTBI primers together with Arm-PCR of CDR3 regions. TCRdb reprocessed the multiplex PCR reads with MiXCR, giving one entry per CDR3 protein. This table has 450,000 to 500,000 distinct CDR3 sequences, around 15% appearing once. This sample was shared with a second study, whose subject was T cells in Graves' hyperthyroidism and ophthalmopathy.

The chain joins TRBV30 to TRBJ2-1; 12 nucleotides align to TRBD2. The sequencing here drew on peripheral blood mononuclear cells (PBMCs), taken at new diagnosis, from a patient treated with antithyroid drugs. The sequence was obtained from a man in his forties or fifties with Graves disease. CDR3 sequence (DNA): TGTGCCTGGAAGCCGACTAGCGGGAGTTTAAATGAGCAGTTCTTC. Amino acid sequence: CAWKPTSGSLNEQFF.